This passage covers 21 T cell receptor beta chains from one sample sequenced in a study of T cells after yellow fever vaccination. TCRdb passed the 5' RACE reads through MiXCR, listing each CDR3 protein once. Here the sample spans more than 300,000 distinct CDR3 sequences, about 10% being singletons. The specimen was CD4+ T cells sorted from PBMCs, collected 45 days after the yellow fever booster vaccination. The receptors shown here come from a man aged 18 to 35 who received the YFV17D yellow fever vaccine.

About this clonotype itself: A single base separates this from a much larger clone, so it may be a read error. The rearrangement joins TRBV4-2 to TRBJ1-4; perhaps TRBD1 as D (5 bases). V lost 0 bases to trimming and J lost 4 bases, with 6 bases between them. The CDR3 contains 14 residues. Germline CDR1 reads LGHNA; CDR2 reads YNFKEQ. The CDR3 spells CASSQEGLNEKLFF. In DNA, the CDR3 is TGTGCCAGCAGCCAAGAGGGACTTAATGAAAAACTGTTTTTT.

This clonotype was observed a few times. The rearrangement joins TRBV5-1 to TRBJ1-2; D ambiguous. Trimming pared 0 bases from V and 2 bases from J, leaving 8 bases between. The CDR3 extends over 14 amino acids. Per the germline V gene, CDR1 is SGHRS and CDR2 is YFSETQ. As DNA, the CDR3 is TGCGCCAGCAGCTTGGACGGTCTAAACTATGGCTACACCTTC. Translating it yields CASSLDGLNYGYTF.

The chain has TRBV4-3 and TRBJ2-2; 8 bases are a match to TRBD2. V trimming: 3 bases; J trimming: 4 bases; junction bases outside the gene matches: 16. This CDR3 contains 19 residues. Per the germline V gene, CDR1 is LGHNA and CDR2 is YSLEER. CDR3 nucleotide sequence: TGCGCCAGCAGCCATTACCCGTGGCGGGGGGAAACTCGCACCGGGGAGCTGTTTTTT. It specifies CASSHYPWRGETRTGELFF.

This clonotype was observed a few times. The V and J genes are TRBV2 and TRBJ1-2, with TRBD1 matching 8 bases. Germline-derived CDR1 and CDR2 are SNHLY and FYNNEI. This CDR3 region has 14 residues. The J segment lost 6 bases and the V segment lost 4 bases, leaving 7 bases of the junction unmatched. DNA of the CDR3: TGTGCCAGCAGTGTCCGACAGGGGTCGGATGGCTACACCTTC. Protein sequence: CASSVRQGSDGYTF.

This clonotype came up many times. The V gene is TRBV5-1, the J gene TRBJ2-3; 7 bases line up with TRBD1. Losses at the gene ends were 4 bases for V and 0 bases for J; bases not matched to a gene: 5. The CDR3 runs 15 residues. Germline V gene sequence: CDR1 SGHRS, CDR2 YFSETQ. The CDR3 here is CASSPGQLSTDTQYF. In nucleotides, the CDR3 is TGCGCCAGCAGCCCGGGACAGCTAAGCACAGATACGCAGTATTTT.

CDR3 sequence (DNA): TGTGCCAGCAGACAGACCAGCTCTGGAAACACCATATATTTT. Residues: CASRQTSSGNTIYF. The gene calls are TRBV5-6 and TRBJ1-3; D remains ambiguous. Germline CDR1 reads SGHDT; CDR2 reads YYEEEE. This CDR3 has 14 residues. V lost 5 bases and J 0 bases, leaving 9 bases between the germline ends.

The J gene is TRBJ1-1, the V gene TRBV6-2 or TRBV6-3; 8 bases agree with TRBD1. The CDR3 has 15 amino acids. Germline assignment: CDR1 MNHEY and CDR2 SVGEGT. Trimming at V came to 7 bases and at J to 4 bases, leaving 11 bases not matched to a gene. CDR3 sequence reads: CASTLMQGAVTEAFF. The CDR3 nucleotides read TGTGCCAGCACCCTCATGCAGGGGGCTGTCACTGAAGCTTTCTTT.

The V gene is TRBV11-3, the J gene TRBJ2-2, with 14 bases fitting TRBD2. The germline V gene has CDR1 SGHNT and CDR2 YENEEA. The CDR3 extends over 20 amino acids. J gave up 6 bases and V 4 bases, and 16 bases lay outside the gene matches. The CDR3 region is CASSSLSRGLAGVHAGELFF. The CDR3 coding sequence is TGTGCCAGCAGCTCACTTAGTAGGGGACTAGCGGGAGTTCACGCCGGGGAGCTGTTTTTT. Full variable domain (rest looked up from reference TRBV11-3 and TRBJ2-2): EAGVVQSPRYKIIEKKQPVAFWCNPISGHNTLYWYLQNLGQGPELLIRYENEEAVDDSQLPKDRFSAERLKGVDSTLKIQPAELGDSAVYLCASSSLSRGLAGVHAGELFFGEGSRLTVL.

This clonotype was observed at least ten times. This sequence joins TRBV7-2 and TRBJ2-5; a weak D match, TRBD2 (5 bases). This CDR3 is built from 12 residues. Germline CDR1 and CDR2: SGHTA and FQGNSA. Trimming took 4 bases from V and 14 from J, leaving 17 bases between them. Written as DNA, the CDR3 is TGTGCCAGCAGCTCGGGGTCACCCGGCGGTTACTTC. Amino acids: CASSSGSPGGYF.

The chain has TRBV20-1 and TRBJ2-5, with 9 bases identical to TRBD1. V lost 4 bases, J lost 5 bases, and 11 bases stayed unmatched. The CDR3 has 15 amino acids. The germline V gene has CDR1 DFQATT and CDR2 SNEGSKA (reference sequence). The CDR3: CSANHRGQGRETQYF. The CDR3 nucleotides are TGCAGTGCTAACCACCGGGGACAGGGTAGGGAGACCCAGTACTTC.

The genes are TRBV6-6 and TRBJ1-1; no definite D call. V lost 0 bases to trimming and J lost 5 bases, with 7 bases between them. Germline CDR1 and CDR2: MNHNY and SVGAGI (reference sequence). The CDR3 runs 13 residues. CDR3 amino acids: CASSYSRSTEAFF. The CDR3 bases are TGTGCCAGCAGTTACTCGAGGTCAACTGAAGCTTTCTTT.

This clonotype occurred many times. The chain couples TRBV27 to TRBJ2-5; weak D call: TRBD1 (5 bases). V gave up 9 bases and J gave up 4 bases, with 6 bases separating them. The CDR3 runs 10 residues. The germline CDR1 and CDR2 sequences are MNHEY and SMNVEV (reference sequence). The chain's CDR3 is CARQGETQYF. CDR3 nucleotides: TGTGCCAGGCAGGGAGAGACCCAGTACTTC.

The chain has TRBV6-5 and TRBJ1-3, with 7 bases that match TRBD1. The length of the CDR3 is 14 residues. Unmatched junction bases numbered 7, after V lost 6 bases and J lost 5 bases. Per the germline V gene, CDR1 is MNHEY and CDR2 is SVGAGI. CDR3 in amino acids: CASSSTRGRNTIYF. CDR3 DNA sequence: TGTGCCAGCAGCTCTACCAGGGGGAGAAACACCATATATTTT.

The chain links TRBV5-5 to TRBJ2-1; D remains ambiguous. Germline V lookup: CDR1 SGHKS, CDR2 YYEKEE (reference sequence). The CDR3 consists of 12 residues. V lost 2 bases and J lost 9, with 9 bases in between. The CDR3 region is CASSFFGGEQFF. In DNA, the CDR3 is TGTGCCAGCAGCTTTTTCGGTGGTGAGCAGTTCTTC.

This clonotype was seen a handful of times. Here the CDR3 DNA reads TGCAGTGCTAGAGATCGGCATTATATAGAAAAACTGTTTTTT. This translates into CSARDRHYIEKLFF. The V gene is TRBV20-1, the J gene TRBJ1-4; D is uncertain. The CDR3 sequence is 14 residues long. Germline CDR1 DFQATT, CDR2 SNEGSKA (reference sequence). Trimming stripped 0 bases from V and 8 bases from J, with 13 bases between.

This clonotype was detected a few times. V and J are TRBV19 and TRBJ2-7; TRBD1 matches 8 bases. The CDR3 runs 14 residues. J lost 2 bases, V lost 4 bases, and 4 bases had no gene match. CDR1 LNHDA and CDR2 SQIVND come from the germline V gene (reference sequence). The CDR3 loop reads CASSRQGITYEQYF. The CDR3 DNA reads TGTGCCAGTAGTAGACAGGGGATAACCTACGAGCAGTACTTC.

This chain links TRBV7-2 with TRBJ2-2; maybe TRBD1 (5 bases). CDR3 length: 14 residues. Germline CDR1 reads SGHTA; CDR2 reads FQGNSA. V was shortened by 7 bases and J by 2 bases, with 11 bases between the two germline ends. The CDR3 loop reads CASTQGFNTGELFF. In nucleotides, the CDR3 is TGTGCCAGCACCCAGGGTTTTAACACCGGGGAGCTGTTTTTT.

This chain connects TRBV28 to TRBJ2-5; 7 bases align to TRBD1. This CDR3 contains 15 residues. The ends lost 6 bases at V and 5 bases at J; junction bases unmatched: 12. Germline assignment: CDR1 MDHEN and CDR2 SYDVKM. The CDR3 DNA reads TGTGCCAGCAGCCCGCCTCGACAGGGCGCGGAGACCCAGTACTTC. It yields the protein CASSPPRQGAETQYF.

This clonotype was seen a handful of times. For the CDR3, the DNA is TGTGCCAGCAGCTTAGCGACAGGGGCGTCCTATGGCTACACCTTC. Its protein product is CASSLATGASYGYTF. The J gene is TRBJ1-2, the V gene TRBV7-2; 8 nucleotides line up with TRBD1. The V and J ends lost 0 bases and 4 bases, in that order; junction bases with no gene match: 4. Germline V gives CDR1 SGHTA, CDR2 FQGNSA. The CDR3 has 15 amino acids.

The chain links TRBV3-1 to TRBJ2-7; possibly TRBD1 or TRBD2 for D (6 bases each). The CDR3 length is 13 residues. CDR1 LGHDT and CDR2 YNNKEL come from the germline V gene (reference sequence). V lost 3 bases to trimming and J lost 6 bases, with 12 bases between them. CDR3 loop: CASSQRGAAEQYV. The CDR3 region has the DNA TGTGCCAGCAGCCAGAGGGGGGCCGCCGAGCAGTACGTC.

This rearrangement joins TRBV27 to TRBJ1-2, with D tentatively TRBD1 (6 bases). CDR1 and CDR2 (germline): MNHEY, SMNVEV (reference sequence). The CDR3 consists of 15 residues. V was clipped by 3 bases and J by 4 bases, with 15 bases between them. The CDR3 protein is CASSFDGQGSYGYTF. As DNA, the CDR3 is TGTGCCAGCAGTTTTGATGGTCAGGGGAGCTATGGCTACACCTTC.